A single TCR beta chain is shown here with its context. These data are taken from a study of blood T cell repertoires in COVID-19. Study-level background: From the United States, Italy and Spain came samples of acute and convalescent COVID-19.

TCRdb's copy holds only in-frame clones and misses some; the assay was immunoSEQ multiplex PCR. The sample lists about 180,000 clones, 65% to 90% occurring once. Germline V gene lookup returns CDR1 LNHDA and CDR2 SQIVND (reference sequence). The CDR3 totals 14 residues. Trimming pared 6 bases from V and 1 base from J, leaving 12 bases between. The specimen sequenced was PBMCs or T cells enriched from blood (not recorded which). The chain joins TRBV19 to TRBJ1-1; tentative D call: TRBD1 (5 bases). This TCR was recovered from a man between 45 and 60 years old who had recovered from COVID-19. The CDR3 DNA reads TGTGCCAGTAGGGACACGCCCGGGAACACTGAAGCTTTCTTT. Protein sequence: CASRDTPGNTEAFF.